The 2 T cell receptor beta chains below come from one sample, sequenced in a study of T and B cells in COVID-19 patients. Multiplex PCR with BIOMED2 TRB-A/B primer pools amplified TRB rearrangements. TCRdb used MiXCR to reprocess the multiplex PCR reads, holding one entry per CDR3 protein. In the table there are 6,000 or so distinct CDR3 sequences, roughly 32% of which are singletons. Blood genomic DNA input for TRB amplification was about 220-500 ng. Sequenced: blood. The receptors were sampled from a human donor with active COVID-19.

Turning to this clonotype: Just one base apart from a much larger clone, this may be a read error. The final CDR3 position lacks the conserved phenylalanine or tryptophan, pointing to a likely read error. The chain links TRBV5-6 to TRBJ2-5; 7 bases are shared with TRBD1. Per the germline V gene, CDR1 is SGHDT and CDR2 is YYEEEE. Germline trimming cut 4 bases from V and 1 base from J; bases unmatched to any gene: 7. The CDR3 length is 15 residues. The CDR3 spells CASSNTGTVQETQYL. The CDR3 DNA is TGTGCCAGCAGCAATACCGGGACAGTCCAAGAGACCCAGTACCTC.

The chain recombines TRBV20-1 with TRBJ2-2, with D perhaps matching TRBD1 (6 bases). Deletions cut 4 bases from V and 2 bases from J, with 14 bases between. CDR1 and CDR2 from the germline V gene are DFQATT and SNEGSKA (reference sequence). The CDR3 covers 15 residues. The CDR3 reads CSAKQGRLNTGELFF. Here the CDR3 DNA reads TGCAGTGCTAAACAGGGACGGCTAAACACCGGGGAGCTGTTTTTT.